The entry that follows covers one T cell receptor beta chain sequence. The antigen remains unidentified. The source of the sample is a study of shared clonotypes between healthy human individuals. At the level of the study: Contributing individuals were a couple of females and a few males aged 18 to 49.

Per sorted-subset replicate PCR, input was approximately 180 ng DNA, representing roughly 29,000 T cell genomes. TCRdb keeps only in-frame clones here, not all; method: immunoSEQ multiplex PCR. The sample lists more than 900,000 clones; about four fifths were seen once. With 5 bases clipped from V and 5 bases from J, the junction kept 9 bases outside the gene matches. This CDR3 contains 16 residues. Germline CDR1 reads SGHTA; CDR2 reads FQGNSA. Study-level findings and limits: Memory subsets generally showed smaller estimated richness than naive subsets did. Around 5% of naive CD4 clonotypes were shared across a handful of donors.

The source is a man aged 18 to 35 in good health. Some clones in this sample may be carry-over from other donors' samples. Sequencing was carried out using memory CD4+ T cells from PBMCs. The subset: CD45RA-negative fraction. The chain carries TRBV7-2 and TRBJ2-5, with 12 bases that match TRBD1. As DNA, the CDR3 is TGTGCCAGCAGCGCCCGGGACAGGGGGCGCGAGGAGACCCAGTACTTC. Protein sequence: CASSARDRGREETQYF.